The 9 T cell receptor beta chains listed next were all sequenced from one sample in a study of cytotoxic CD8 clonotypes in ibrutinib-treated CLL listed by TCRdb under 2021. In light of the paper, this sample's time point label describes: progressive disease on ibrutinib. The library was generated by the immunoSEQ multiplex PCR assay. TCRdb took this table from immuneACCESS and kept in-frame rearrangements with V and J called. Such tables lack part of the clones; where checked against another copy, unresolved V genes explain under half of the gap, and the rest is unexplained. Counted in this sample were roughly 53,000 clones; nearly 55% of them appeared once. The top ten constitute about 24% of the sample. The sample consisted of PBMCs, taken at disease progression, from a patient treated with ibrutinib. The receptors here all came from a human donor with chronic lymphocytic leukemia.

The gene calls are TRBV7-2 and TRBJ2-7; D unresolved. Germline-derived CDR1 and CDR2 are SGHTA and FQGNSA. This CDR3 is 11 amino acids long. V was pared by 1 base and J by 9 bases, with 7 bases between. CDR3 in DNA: TGTGCCAGCAGCTTAGGGTCAGGGCAGTACTTC. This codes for CASSLGSGQYF.

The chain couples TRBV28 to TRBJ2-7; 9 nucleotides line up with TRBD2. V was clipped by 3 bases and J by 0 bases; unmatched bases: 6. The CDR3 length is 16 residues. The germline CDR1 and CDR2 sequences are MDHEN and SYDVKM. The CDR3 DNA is TGTGCCAGCAGTTTTTCTGCTAGCGGGAACTCCTACGAGCAGTACTTC. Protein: CASSFSASGNSYEQYF.

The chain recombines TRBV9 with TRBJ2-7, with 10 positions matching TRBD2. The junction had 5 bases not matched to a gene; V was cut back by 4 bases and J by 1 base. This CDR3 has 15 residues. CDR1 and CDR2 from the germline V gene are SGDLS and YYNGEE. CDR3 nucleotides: TGTGCCAGCAGCCCTAGCGGGAGAAGGTCCTACGAGCAGTACTTC. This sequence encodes CASSPSGRRSYEQYF.

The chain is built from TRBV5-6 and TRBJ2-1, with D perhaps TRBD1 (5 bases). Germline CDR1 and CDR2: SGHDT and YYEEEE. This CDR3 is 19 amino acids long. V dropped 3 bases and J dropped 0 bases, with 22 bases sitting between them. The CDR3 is CASSSMGQRKLSSYNEQFF. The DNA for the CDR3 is TGTGCCAGCAGCTCGATGGGGCAGAGAAAATTAAGCTCCTACAATGAGCAGTTCTTC.

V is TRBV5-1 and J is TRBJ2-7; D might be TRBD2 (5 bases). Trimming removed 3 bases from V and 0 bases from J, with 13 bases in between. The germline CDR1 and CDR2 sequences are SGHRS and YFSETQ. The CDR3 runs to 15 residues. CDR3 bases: TGCGCCAGCAGCTACGGGGATCATCCCTCCTACGAGCAGTACTTC. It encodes CASSYGDHPSYEQYF.

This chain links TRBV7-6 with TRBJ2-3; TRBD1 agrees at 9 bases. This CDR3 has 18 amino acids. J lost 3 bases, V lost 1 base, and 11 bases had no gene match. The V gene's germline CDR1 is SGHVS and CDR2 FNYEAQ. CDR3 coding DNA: TGTGCCAGCAGCTTAGTTAAAGGACAGGGGTCAGGGACAGATACGCAGTATTTT. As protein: CASSLVKGQGSGTDTQYF. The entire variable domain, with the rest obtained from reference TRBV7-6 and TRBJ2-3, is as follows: GAGVSQSPRYKVTKRGQDVALRCDPISGHVSLYWYRQALGQGPEFLTYFNYEAQQDKSGLPNDRFSAERPEGSISTLTIQRTEQRDSAMYRCASSLVKGQGSGTDTQYFGPGTRLTVL.

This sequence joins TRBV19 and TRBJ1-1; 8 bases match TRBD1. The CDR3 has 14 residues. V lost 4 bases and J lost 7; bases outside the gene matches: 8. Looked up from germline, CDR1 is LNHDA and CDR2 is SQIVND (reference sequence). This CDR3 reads CASSNQGAEGEAFF. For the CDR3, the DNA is TGTGCCAGTAGTAACCAGGGGGCCGAAGGTGAAGCTTTCTTT.

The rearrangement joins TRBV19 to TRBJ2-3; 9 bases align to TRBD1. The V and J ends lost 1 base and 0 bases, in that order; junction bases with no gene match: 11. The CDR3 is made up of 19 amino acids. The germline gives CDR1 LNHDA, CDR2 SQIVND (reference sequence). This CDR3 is CASSIGPRDRDRSTDTQYF. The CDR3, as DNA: TGTGCCAGTAGTATAGGCCCCAGGGACAGGGATCGTAGCACAGATACGCAGTATTTT.

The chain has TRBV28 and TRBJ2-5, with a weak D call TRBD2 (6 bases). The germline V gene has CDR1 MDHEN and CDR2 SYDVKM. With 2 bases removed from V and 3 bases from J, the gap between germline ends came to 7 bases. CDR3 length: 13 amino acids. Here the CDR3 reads CASSLPGEETQYF. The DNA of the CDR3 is TGTGCCAGCAGTTTACCGGGGGAAGAGACCCAGTACTTC.